These 32 T cell receptor beta chains originate from one sample sequenced in a study of shared clonotypes between healthy human individuals. Produced via immunoSEQ multiplex PCR; TCRdb's table is partial and in-frame only. Of under 650,000 clones in the sample, 90% to 97% were seen once. Sequenced input: naive CD4+ T cells sorted from blood. Subset given: CD45RA+ positively selected. The origin of the receptors is a woman aged 25 to 45 in good health.

The chain couples TRBV27 to TRBJ1-5; 7 bases fit TRBD1. The CDR3 spans 12 residues. J was trimmed by 7 bases and V by 5 bases; bases with no gene match: 2. Germline CDR1 and CDR2: MNHEY and SMNVEV (reference sequence). CDR3 sequence reads: CASSPQGQPQHF. In DNA form, the CDR3 reads TGTGCCAGCAGTCCACAGGGGCAGCCCCAGCATTTT.

This clone was counted once. The rearrangement uses TRBV5-4 and TRBJ1-1; D is uncertain. CDR1 is SGHNT, CDR2 YYREEE, per germline (reference sequence). With 2 bases removed from V and 11 bases from J, the gap between germline ends came to 19 bases. CDR3 length: 14 amino acids. CDR3 protein: CASSFEGTKGRAFF. For the CDR3, the DNA is TGTGCCAGCAGCTTTGAGGGCACGAAGGGCCGCGCTTTCTTT.

Only one count was recorded for this clone. J is TRBJ2-7 and V is TRBV5-1; D is possibly TRBD1 (5 bases). This CDR3 comprises 15 residues. Germline V gene sequence: CDR1 SGHRS, CDR2 YFSETQ. Trimming stripped 0 bases from V and 5 bases from J, with 15 bases between. CDR3 region: CASSLVRTTGDEQYF. In DNA form, the CDR3 reads TGCGCCAGCAGCTTGGTGAGGACAACTGGCGACGAGCAGTACTTC.

Note on this clone: Other DNA sequences in this specimen translate into the identical CDR3. J is TRBJ2-7 and V is TRBV7-6, with D perhaps assigned TRBD1 or TRBD2 (5 bases each). V gave up 2 bases and J gave up 3 bases, with 11 bases separating them. The germline CDR1 and CDR2 sequences are SGHVS and FNYEAQ. CDR3 length: 14 residues. The CDR3 nucleotides read TGTGCCAGCAGCTTAAGTGCTGGGGGCTACGAGCAGTACTTC. Translating it yields CASSLSAGGYEQYF.

V gene TRBV6-5 combines with J gene TRBJ1-2; weak D call: TRBD1 (6 bases). The ends were cut back, 5 bases at V and 5 bases at J, with 9 bases in the middle. The CDR3 is 12 amino acids. Germline V gene sequence: CDR1 MNHEY, CDR2 SVGAGI. CDR3 DNA sequence: TGTGCCAGCAGTAGGCAGGGGTATGGCTACACCTTC. Amino acids: CASSRQGYGYTF.

This chain links TRBV28 with TRBJ1-6; TRBD1 is a possible D gene (5 bases). The CDR3 spans 14 residues. With 2 bases removed from V and 11 bases from J, the gap between germline ends came to 13 bases. Germline V gene lookup returns CDR1 MDHEN and CDR2 SYDVKM. CDR3: CASSLQGQYPPLHF. In nucleotides, the CDR3 is TGTGCCAGCAGTTTACAGGGCCAATACCCACCCCTCCACTTT.

This clone has just a few counts. V is TRBV28 and J is TRBJ1-5; TRBD1 matches at 7 bases. Germline CDR1 and CDR2: MDHEN and SYDVKM. V lost 3 bases, J lost 3 bases, and 2 bases stayed unmatched. The length of the CDR3 is 14 residues. CDR3 residues: CASSLGQLNQPQHF. Written as DNA, the CDR3 is TGTGCCAGCAGTTTGGGACAGCTCAATCAGCCCCAGCATTTT.

The chain carries TRBV10-3 and TRBJ2-3, with D possibly matching TRBD2 (6 bases). Germline V gives CDR1 ENHRY, CDR2 SYGVKD. V was cut by 8 bases and J by 1 base, with 10 bases left in between. The CDR3 runs 13 residues. In DNA, the CDR3 is TGTGCCATCGGTAGCGGAGGCACAGATACGCAGTATTTT. Protein sequence: CAIGSGGTDTQYF.

The V call is TRBV18, the J call TRBJ2-3, with TRBD2 matching over 7 bases. Germline CDR1 and CDR2: KGHSH and LQKENI. There are 16 residues in the CDR3. With V trimmed by 0 bases and J by 4 bases, 7 bases remained unmatched. CDR3 region: CASSPPTSGESDTQYF. The DNA of the CDR3 is TGTGCCAGCTCACCACCAACCAGCGGGGAGTCAGATACGCAGTATTTT.

The CDR3 protein is CASSTYTDRGGSPLHF. CDR3 DNA sequence: TGTGCCAGCAGTACTTATACCGACAGGGGAGGATCACCCCTCCACTTT. This chain joins TRBV28 and TRBJ1-6; 8 positions agree with TRBD1. V was pared by 5 bases and J by 10 bases, with 13 bases of the junction left unmatched. Germline CDR1 reads MDHEN; CDR2 reads SYDVKM. The CDR3 runs 16 residues.

The chain couples TRBV2 to TRBJ2-7; D gene ambiguous. Germline V CDR1 and CDR2: SNHLY, FYNNEI. Trimming removed 4 bases at V and 6 bases at J, with 7 bases between. CDR3 length: 11 residues. CDR3 coding DNA: TGTGCCAGCAGTGGGGTTTTCGAGCAGTACTTC. Translation: CASSGVFEQYF.

This clone appeared a few times. V is TRBV18 and J is TRBJ2-7; 10 bases match TRBD2. The CDR3 loop spans 15 amino acids. CDR1 is KGHSH and CDR2 is LQKENI in the germline V gene. Trimming took 3 bases from V and 5 from J; bases not matched to a gene: 7. The CDR3 is CASSPWLAGVDEQYF. Written as DNA, the CDR3 is TGTGCCAGCTCACCCTGGCTAGCGGGAGTGGACGAGCAGTACTTC.

This chain links TRBV25-1 with TRBJ2-5, with D unresolved. The tail of the sequence fits TRBJ2-7 better, so the J call may be wrong. CDR3 length: 12 residues. The germline V gene has CDR1 MGHDK and CDR2 SYGVNS. In DNA, the CDR3 is TGTGCGGTCCGGGCTCCCTCCTACGAGCAGTACTTC. Translated: CAVRAPSYEQYF.

The J gene is TRBJ1-2, the V gene TRBV7-9; the match to TRBD1 covers 8 bases. This CDR3 spans 16 amino acids. Germline CDR1 reads SEHNR; CDR2 reads FQNEAQ (reference sequence). V lost 8 bases, J lost 3 bases, and 14 bases stayed unmatched. The CDR3 here is CASGTGQGARDYGYTF. CDR3 coding DNA: TGTGCCAGCGGTACGGGTCAGGGGGCGCGTGACTATGGCTACACCTTC.

The rearrangement joins TRBV6-1 to TRBJ1-2; D uncertain. The V and J ends lost 8 bases and 5 bases respectively, with 21 bases between them. The CDR3 is 15 residues long. Per the germline V gene, CDR1 is MNHNS and CDR2 is SASEGT. DNA of the CDR3: TGTGCCAGCCAGAACCCGGGCCTAGGGAAATATGGCTACACCTTC. Protein sequence: CASQNPGLGKYGYTF.

This clone was found once. The J gene is TRBJ1-5, the V gene TRBV21-1. TRBV21-1 corresponds to a pseudogene. There are 21 residues in the CDR3. CDR3 in amino acids: CASSKADLGGAYRVSNQPQHF. In DNA, the CDR3 is TGTGCCAGCAGCAAAGCTGATTTGGGGGGGGCATATCGAGTTAGCAATCAGCCCCAGCATTTT.

This sequence joins TRBV2 and TRBJ2-1, with D hard to call. This CDR3 has 15 amino acids. V was shortened by 4 bases and J by 6 bases, with 16 bases between the two germline ends. The germline gives CDR1 SNHLY, CDR2 FYNNEI. The CDR3 reads CASSVPRLRFNEQFF. CDR3 DNA: TGTGCCAGCAGTGTCCCACGCCTCCGATTCAATGAGCAGTTCTTC. The variable domain in full, with the rest retrieved from reference TRBV2 and TRBJ2-1, is EPEVTQTPSHQVTQMGQEVILRCVPISNHLYFYWYRQILGQKVEFLVSFYNNEISEKSEIFDDQFSVERPDGSNFTLKIRSTKLEDSAMYFCASSVPRLRFNEQFFGPGTRLTVL.

The chain has TRBV10-1 and TRBJ2-1; D may be TRBD1 or TRBD2 (5 bases each). Germline CDR1 and CDR2: WNHNN and SYGVQD (reference sequence). Between the trimmed V and J ends, which lost 5 bases and 9 bases, there was a span of 17 bases. The CDR3 loop spans 14 amino acids. CDR3 sequence reads: CASSLGPVQSEQFF. The CDR3 DNA reads TGCGCCAGCAGTCTGGGACCAGTACAAAGTGAGCAGTTCTTC.

CDR3 DNA sequence: TGTGCCAGCAGTGAACTTCCGGCGCGGAGCACCATATATTTT. The encoded protein is CASSELPARSTIYF. The rearrangement uses TRBV6-1 and TRBJ1-3; D gene uncertain. Germline loops: CDR1 MNHNS, CDR2 SASEGT. This CDR3 is built from 14 residues. The V gene lost 2 bases and the J gene lost 9 bases, with 14 bases spanning the gap.

The gene calls are TRBV7-6 and TRBJ2-5; possibly TRBD2 for D (6 bases). The CDR3 runs to 15 residues. CDR1 is SGHVS and CDR2 is FNYEAQ in the germline V gene. The ends were cut back, 0 bases at V and 4 bases at J, with 12 bases in the middle. The CDR3 nucleotides are TGTGCCAGCAGCTTAGCATCGGGAGTCGGAGAGACCCAGTACTTC. Its translation is CASSLASGVGETQYF.

The chain links TRBV14 to TRBJ2-2; no clear D gene. Germline CDR1 reads SGHDN; CDR2 reads FVKESK. Trimming took off 2 bases at V and 8 bases at J, with 9 bases between the two ends. The CDR3 sequence is 13 residues long. DNA for the CDR3: TGTGCCAGCAGCCAAAATAGGGCGGGGGAGCTGTTTTTT. Translating gives CASSQNRAGELFF.

This chain uses TRBV2 with TRBJ1-2; 10 bases line up with TRBD1. Germline lookup yields CDR1 SNHLY and CDR2 FYNNEI. The CDR3 spans 15 residues. V trimming: 5 bases; J trimming: 3 bases; junction bases outside the gene matches: 6. The CDR3 protein is CASSLDRGHDYGYTF. CDR3 nucleotides: TGTGCCAGCAGTCTCGACAGGGGGCATGACTATGGCTACACCTTC.

The rearrangement uses TRBV7-9 and TRBJ2-5, with TRBD1 matching over 10 bases. This CDR3 has 14 amino acids. V lost 3 bases, J lost 5 bases, and 3 bases stayed unmatched. Germline-derived CDR1 and CDR2 are SEHNR and FQNEAQ (reference sequence). Here the CDR3 DNA reads TGTGCCAGCAGCTTCGACAGGGGGCTGGAGACCCAGTACTTC. Encoded protein: CASSFDRGLETQYF.

The chain combines TRBV11-2 with TRBJ1-2; D possibly corresponds to TRBD1 (5 bases). The CDR3 is 14 amino acids. Trimming shortened V by 5 bases and J by 7 bases, and 17 bases separated the two germline ends. Germline CDR1 SGHAT, CDR2 FQNNGV. The CDR3 region has the DNA TGTGCCAGCAGCGCAGGGACGGTCTACGGTGGCTACACCTTC. Protein sequence: CASSAGTVYGGYTF.

This chain joins TRBV6-6 and TRBJ2-7, with D possibly being TRBD2 (5 bases). This CDR3 contains 13 residues. Germline CDR1 and CDR2: MNHNY and SVGAGI (reference sequence). The V gene lost 6 bases and the J gene lost 2 bases, with 11 bases spanning the gap. CDR3 DNA: TGTGCCAGCAGCACGGACTTAACCTACGAGCAGTACTTC. Its translation: CASSTDLTYEQYF.

This clone was detected a few times. The rearrangement joins TRBV7-9 to TRBJ1-2; weak D call: TRBD1 (6 bases). The germline gives CDR1 SEHNR, CDR2 FQNEAQ (reference sequence). This CDR3 comprises 11 residues. V lost 6 bases to trimming and J lost 13 bases, with 15 bases between them. The CDR3 region has the DNA TGTGCCAGCAGTCTGGCAGGGGTGGGCACCTTC. It codes for CASSLAGVGTF.

The CDR3 nucleotides are TGTGCCATCAGCCGGACAGGGGAGGACTATGGCTACACCTTC. Encoded protein: CAISRTGEDYGYTF. This rearrangement joins TRBV10-3 to TRBJ1-2; 9 positions match TRBD1. The germline V gene has CDR1 ENHRY and CDR2 SYGVKD. With V trimmed by 6 bases and J by 3 bases, 5 bases remained unmatched. CDR3 length: 14 amino acids.

The genes are TRBV7-2 and TRBJ2-3; no clear D gene. V was shortened by 5 bases and J by 5 bases, with 14 bases between the two germline ends. Germline loops: CDR1 SGHTA, CDR2 FQGNSA. The CDR3 spans 14 residues. CDR3 DNA: TGTGCCAGCAGCCCAAGTAGATTGGAAGATACGCAGTATTTT. Translation gives CASSPSRLEDTQYF.

J is TRBJ1-5 and V is TRBV4-1; 7 bases are a match to TRBD1. Trimming cost V 1 base and J 2 bases; bases outside gene matches: 8. CDR1 and CDR2 (germline): MGHRA, YSYEKL. The CDR3 is 17 residues long. CDR3 sequence reads: CASSQGEDRWGNQPQHF. The CDR3 coding sequence is TGCGCCAGCAGCCAAGGGGAGGACAGGTGGGGCAATCAGCCCCAGCATTTT.

The CDR3 spells CSVVSGPTDTQYF. In nucleotides, the CDR3 is TGCAGCGTTGTCAGCGGGCCCACAGATACGCAGTATTTT. The rearrangement links TRBV29-1 to TRBJ2-3; tentative D call: TRBD2 (6 bases). The CDR3 runs to 13 residues. Germline assignment: CDR1 SQVTM and CDR2 ANQGSEA. The germline V and J ends were trimmed by 4 bases and 2 bases, with 10 bases remaining between them.

This rearrangement joins TRBV6-5 to TRBJ1-1; D gene ambiguous. With 2 bases removed from V and 4 bases from J, the gap between germline ends came to 8 bases. The CDR3 has 13 amino acids. CDR1 MNHEY and CDR2 SVGAGI come from the germline V gene. CDR3 DNA sequence: TGTGCCAGCAGTTACACATACAGCACTGAAGCTTTCTTT. As protein: CASSYTYSTEAFF.

This clone was seen once. The rearrangement joins TRBV9 to TRBJ2-3, with TRBD2 identical over 12 bases. Germline CDR1 is SGDLS and CDR2 is YYNGEE. With 6 bases clipped from V and 4 bases from J, the junction kept 6 bases outside the gene matches. The CDR3 is made up of 15 amino acids. DNA of the CDR3: TGTGCCAGCAACTCACTAGCGGGAGGAGCAGATACGCAGTATTTT. Translated, it gives CASNSLAGGADTQYF.